Listed below are T cell receptor beta chains from one sample, sequenced in a study of cytomegalovirus exposure and HLA in healthy donors. The protocol was immunoSEQ multiplex PCR, while the TCRdb copy is restricted to in-frame clones and leaves out a portion. The data contain roughly 300,000 clones, roughly 90% of them singletons. The material sequenced was PBMCs. The source of these receptors is a woman aged 18-35 years in good health and CMV-seronegative. The CDR3 runs from the conserved cysteine through the conserved F or W. The order of the fields is clone size, D gene, V gene, J gene, CDR3 protein, CDR3 DNA. D genes are given only for firm matches. A row's size may be missing; if present it is once, few, many or a size class.

.,.,TRBV27,TRBJ2-1,CASSPRVGRHNEQFF,TGTGCCAGCAGTCCCCGCGTAGGGAGGCACAATGAGCAGTTCTTC
.,.,TRBV11-2,TRBJ2-7,CASSSIAGDIAYEQYF,TGTGCCAGCAGCTCGATCGCAGGGGATATTGCGTACGAGCAGTACTTC
.,TRBD2,TRBV27,TRBJ2-2,CASRSGLAEIGELFF,TGTGCCAGCAGATCGGGACTAGCGGAGATCGGGGAGCTGTTTTTT
few,.,TRBV4-1,TRBJ2-7,CASSQALPEEQYF,TGCGCCAGCAGCCAAGCCTTGCCAGAAGAGCAGTACTTC
.,.,TRBV18,TRBJ1-2,CASSPRGTYGYTF,TGTGCCAGCTCACCACGCGGGACTTATGGCTACACCTTC
.,TRBD2,TRBV28,TRBJ2-7,CASSLRLAGYEQYF,TGTGCCAGCAGTTTACGACTAGCGGGATACGAGCAGTACTTC
.,TRBD1,TRBV5-1,TRBJ2-7,CASSIGQGTVNGQYF,TGCGCCAGCAGCATAGGACAGGGCACGGTTAACGGGCAGTACTTC
.,TRBD2,TRBV28,TRBJ2-1,CASSRGASGGYNEQFF,TGTGCCAGCAGCCGCGGGGCTAGCGGGGGCTACAATGAGCAGTTCTTC
.,TRBD2,TRBV6-4,TRBJ2-3,CASSERTSGRDTQYF,TGTGCCAGCAGTGAAAGGACTAGCGGTAGAGATACGCAGTATTTT
.,TRBD2,TRBV19,TRBJ2-1,CASSVLAGGVGNEQFF,TGTGCCAGTAGTGTTCTAGCGGGAGGAGTTGGAAATGAGCAGTTCTTC
.,.,TRBV28,TRBJ2-7,CASRGGNYEQYF,TGTGCCAGCAGGGGGGGTAACTACGAGCAGTACTTC
.,TRBD2,TRBV15,TRBJ2-1,CATAREGPWGGNEQFF,TGTGCCACCGCTCGAGAGGGGCCCTGGGGGGGGAATGAGCAGTTCTTC
once,TRBD1,TRBV7-9,TRBJ2-1,CASSLRDRVGDNEQFF,TGTGCCAGCAGCTTACGCGACAGGGTTGGGGACAATGAGCAGTTCTTC
few,.,TRBV4-1,TRBJ1-2,CASSASESYGYTF,TGCGCCAGCAGCGCCTCGGAGAGCTATGGCTACACCTTC
.,TRBD2,TRBV7-8,TRBJ2-3,CASSPLAGGSTDTQYF,TGTGCCAGCAGCCCGCTAGCGGGAGGTAGCACAGATACGCAGTATTTT
.,TRBD1,TRBV25-1,TRBJ1-1,CASSEPPKDRENTEAFF,TGTGCCAGCAGTGAACCCCCGAAGGACAGGGAGAACACTGAAGCTTTCTTT
.,.,TRBV2,TRBJ2-1,CASSERAGSYNEQFF,TGTGCCAGCAGTGAAAGGGCGGGATCCTACAATGAGCAGTTCTTC
.,.,TRBV7-3,TRBJ2-3,CASSPTLGPLVDTQYF,TGTGCCAGCAGCCCCACCCTGGGCCCTCTCGTTGATACGCAGTATTTT
.,.,TRBV18,TRBJ2-1,CASSPLDRPNVNNEQFF,TGTGCCAGCTCACCACTCGACAGACCAAACGTGAACAATGAGCAGTTCTTC
.,.,TRBV15,TRBJ2-7,CATSRDITGSSYEQYF,TGTGCCACCAGCAGAGATATAACGGGATCGTCCTACGAGCAGTACTTC
.,TRBD1,TRBV5-1,TRBJ2-3,CASSDGTASTDTQYF,TGCGCCAGCAGCGATGGGACAGCTAGCACAGATACGCAGTATTTT
once,.,TRBV28,TRBJ1-2,CASSSDTNYGYTF,TGTGCCAGCAGTTCGGACACTAACTATGGCTACACCTTC
.,.,TRBV2,TRBJ2-7,CASSQDREGEQYF,TGTGCCAGCAGTCAGGACAGGGAGGGGGAGCAGTACTTC
.,.,TRBV14,TRBJ1-1,CASSLAPTGTEAFF,TGTGCCAGCAGCCTAGCGCCTACCGGGACTGAAGCTTTCTTT
.,.,TRBV4-2,TRBJ1-2,CASSQDAGRNNYGYTF,TGTGCCAGCAGCCAAGATGCGGGACGGAATAACTATGGCTACACCTTC
.,.,TRBV19,TRBJ1-2,CASSIDAGRDYGYTF,TGTGCCAGTAGTATAGACGCAGGGAGGGACTATGGCTACACCTTC
.,TRBD1,TRBV5-1,TRBJ1-3,CASALTGTSGNTIYF,TGCGCCAGCGCCTTGACAGGGACCTCTGGAAACACCATATATTTT
once,TRBD1,TRBV28,TRBJ2-7,CASRDRGLYEQYF,TGTGCCAGCAGGGACAGGGGACTTTACGAGCAGTACTTC
.,.,TRBV20-1,TRBJ1-1,CSLVRTEAFF,TGCAGTCTTGTTCGGACTGAAGCTTTCTTT
.,.,TRBV28,TRBJ1-2,CASSAERSGAGYGYTF,TGTGCCAGCAGTGCCGAAAGATCCGGCGCGGGCTATGGCTACACCTTC